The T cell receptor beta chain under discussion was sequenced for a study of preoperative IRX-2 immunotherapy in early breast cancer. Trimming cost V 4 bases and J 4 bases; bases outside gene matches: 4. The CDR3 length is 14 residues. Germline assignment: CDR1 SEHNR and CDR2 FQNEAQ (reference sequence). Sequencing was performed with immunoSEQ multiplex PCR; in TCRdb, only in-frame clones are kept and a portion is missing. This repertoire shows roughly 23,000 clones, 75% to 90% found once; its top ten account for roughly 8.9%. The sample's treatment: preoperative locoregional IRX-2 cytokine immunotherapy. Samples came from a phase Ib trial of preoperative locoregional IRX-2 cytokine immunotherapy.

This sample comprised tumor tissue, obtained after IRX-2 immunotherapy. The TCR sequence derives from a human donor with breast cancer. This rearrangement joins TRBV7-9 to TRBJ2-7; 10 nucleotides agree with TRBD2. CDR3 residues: CASSSTSGNYEQYF. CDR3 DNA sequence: TGTGCCAGCAGCTCTACTAGCGGGAATTACGAGCAGTACTTC.